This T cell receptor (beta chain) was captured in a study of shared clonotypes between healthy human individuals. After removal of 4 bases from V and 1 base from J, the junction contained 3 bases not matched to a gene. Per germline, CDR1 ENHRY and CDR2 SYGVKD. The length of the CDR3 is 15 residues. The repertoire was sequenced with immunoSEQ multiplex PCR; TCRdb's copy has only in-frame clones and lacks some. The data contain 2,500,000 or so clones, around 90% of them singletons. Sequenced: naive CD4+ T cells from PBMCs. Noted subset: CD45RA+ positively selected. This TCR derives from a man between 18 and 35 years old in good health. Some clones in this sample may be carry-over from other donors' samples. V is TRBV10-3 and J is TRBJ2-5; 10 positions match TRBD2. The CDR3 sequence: CAISARLAGQETQYF. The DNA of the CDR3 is TGTGCCATCAGTGCTAGACTAGCGGGCCAAGAGACCCAGTACTTC.